This T cell receptor beta chain emerged from a study of chemoradiotherapy in HPV16-positive cancers. Study-level background: Candidate HPV-specific clones and shared TCR motifs came from a couple of HPV16-positive patients.

CDR3 length: 14 residues. V shed 7 bases and J shed 5 bases, with 15 bases lying between them. CDR1 is MNHEY and CDR2 is SVGAGI in the germline V gene. The data were produced by immunoSEQ multiplex PCR, yet TCRdb's version contains in-frame clones alone and is incomplete. The table includes around 30,000 clones, about 90% detected once. As concerns this clone: The antigen remains unidentified.

Over chemoradiotherapy, repertoires were sampled more than once. Study-wide results and limits: During treatment, candidate HPV-specific clones and E7-related motifs expanded in tumor.

This chain links TRBV6-5 with TRBJ2-1, with D possibly matching TRBD2 (7 bases). The receptor comes from a human donor with HPV-associated anogenital cancer. The specimen comprised blood, sampled from a patient who underwent chemoradiotherapy. The CDR3 DNA sequence: TGTGCCAGCAACCTAGAGGGGGGGCACAATGAGCAGTTCTTC. Protein: CASNLEGGHNEQFF.